These T cell receptor beta chains were read from a single sample in a study of identifying expanded T cells in peripheral blood. Produced via immunoSEQ multiplex PCR; TCRdb's table is partial and in-frame only. The data hold over 85,000 clones, with about 85% observed a single time. Sequenced material: blood. These receptors originate from a person between 18 and 75 years old in good health. The conserved cysteine and the conserved F or W are not part of the CDR3 here.

V: TRBV18; CDR3: ASSPPLAANSYNEQF
V: TRBV10-3; CDR3: AIRVVASGGPEQF
V: TRBV9; CDR3: ASSPLGATYNEQF
V: TRBV30; CDR3: AWNKQSNTEAF
V: TRBV19; CDR3: ASSPSLAGELTDTQY
V: TRBV7-8; CDR3: ASSLLGAPREQY
V: TRBV19; CDR3: ASSIRKDNQPQH
V: TRBV6-6; CDR3: ASSYRRSRVNTEAF
V: TRBV13; CDR3: ASSLGLGNSPLH
V: TRBV19; CDR3: ASSERQGPYEQY
V: TRBV11-2; CDR3: ASSPSGTGYTKDGYT
V: TRBV29-1; CDR3: STPTGLNYGYT
V: TRBV30; CDR3: AWGQGDGYT
V: TRBV30; CDR3: AWNSLGSPTEAF